Listed below are T cell receptor beta chains from one sample, sequenced in a study of T cell repertoires in cytomegalovirus infection. TCRdb fed the reads into MiXCR, producing one record per CDR3 protein. Of some 150,000 distinct CDR3 sequences listed, roughly 6% are singletons. The sample consisted of PBMCs. The receptors here all came from a human donor in good health (CMV status not recorded). Some clones in this sample may be carry-over from other donors' samples. The CDR3 runs from the conserved cysteine through the conserved F or W. A D gene is named only where the DNA matches it firmly.

v_gene,d_gene,len,CDR3aa
TRBV7-2,-,13,CATFTRNTGELFF
TRBV20-1,-,15,CSASPSGWGLDEQYF
TRBV6-5,-,15,CASSSWGSGANVLTF
TRBV10-3,-,14,CAISDRIAAGEQFF
TRBV9,-,15,CASSESLGTGNTIYF
TRBV29-1,-,12,CSVEGSGNEQFF
TRBV11-3,-,15,CASSLGGAQSYEQYF
TRBV28,-,14,CASSDMVGGNGYTF
TRBV20-1,-,13,CSARAQGTYEQYF
TRBV6-2/TRBV6-3,TRBD1,12,CASSKQGNEQFF
TRBV7-8,TRBD2,14,CASSYTSGQQTQYF
TRBV7-2,TRBD2,17,CASRSNSGGASINAQYF
TRBV7-2,-,13,CASSHLTNTEAFF
TRBV7-2,TRBD1,16,CASSHAPGQGDQPQHF
TRBV5-1,-,13,CASSSGNSETQYF
TRBV19,-,14,CASTPRGGNQPQHF
TRBV20-1,-,15,CSVHGATEFNYGYTF
TRBV6-7,TRBD1,13,CATPQGENSPLHF
TRBV7-9,TRBD2,14,CASSLAREGSMLYF
TRBV28,-,12,CASSFGSYEQYF
TRBV12-3/TRBV12-4,-,14,CASSRGSSGNTIYF
TRBV19,-,13,CASSAGQIQPQHF
TRBV29-1,-,14,CSVVPGKLLDTQYF
TRBV5-6,TRBD1,14,CASSLDRRANGYTF
TRBV7-2,TRBD1,13,CASSQQGATEAFF
TRBV12-3/TRBV12-4,TRBD1,13,CASSYGRGQEQYF
TRBV7-2,-,17,CASSLGGGKVRNYGYTF
TRBV7-9,-,15,CASSKTGPSYNEQFF
TRBV12-3/TRBV12-4,-,11,CASSYSEKLFF
TRBV7-2,TRBD1,17,CASSLQIRDRGEETQYF
TRBV7-8,-,14,CASSLDSSLGEAFF
TRBV12-3/TRBV12-4,-,15,CASTPRGELNTEAFF
TRBV29-1,TRBD1,12,CSVGDRAHEQYF
TRBV7-2,TRBD1,15,CASSVRQGAIGEAFF
TRBV5-8,-,14,CASSLTGNQETQYF
TRBV4-3,-,15,CASSQEMGDNSPLHF
TRBV28,-,12,CASTQGLYEQYF
TRBV7-2,-,16,CASSQPEITGNEKLFF
TRBV10-3,TRBD1,12,CAIGGGEDTQYF
TRBV11-2,-,16,CASSGLRRMRRDTQYF
TRBV20-1,TRBD1,16,CSAIDDGQGAYNEQFF
TRBV10-3,TRBD2,13,CATLAVSTDTQYF